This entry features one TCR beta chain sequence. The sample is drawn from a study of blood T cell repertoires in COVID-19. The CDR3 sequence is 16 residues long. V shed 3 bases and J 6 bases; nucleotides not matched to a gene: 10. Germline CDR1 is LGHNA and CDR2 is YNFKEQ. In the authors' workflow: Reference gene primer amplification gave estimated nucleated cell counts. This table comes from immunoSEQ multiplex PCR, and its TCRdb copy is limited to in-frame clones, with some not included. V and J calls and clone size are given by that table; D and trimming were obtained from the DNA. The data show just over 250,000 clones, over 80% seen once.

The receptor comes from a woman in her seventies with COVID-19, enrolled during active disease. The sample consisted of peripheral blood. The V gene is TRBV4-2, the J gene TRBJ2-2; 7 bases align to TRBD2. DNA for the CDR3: TGTGCCAGCAGCCACGCGACTAGCCTGGGCGCCGGGGAGCTGTTTTTT. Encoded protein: CASSHATSLGAGELFF.